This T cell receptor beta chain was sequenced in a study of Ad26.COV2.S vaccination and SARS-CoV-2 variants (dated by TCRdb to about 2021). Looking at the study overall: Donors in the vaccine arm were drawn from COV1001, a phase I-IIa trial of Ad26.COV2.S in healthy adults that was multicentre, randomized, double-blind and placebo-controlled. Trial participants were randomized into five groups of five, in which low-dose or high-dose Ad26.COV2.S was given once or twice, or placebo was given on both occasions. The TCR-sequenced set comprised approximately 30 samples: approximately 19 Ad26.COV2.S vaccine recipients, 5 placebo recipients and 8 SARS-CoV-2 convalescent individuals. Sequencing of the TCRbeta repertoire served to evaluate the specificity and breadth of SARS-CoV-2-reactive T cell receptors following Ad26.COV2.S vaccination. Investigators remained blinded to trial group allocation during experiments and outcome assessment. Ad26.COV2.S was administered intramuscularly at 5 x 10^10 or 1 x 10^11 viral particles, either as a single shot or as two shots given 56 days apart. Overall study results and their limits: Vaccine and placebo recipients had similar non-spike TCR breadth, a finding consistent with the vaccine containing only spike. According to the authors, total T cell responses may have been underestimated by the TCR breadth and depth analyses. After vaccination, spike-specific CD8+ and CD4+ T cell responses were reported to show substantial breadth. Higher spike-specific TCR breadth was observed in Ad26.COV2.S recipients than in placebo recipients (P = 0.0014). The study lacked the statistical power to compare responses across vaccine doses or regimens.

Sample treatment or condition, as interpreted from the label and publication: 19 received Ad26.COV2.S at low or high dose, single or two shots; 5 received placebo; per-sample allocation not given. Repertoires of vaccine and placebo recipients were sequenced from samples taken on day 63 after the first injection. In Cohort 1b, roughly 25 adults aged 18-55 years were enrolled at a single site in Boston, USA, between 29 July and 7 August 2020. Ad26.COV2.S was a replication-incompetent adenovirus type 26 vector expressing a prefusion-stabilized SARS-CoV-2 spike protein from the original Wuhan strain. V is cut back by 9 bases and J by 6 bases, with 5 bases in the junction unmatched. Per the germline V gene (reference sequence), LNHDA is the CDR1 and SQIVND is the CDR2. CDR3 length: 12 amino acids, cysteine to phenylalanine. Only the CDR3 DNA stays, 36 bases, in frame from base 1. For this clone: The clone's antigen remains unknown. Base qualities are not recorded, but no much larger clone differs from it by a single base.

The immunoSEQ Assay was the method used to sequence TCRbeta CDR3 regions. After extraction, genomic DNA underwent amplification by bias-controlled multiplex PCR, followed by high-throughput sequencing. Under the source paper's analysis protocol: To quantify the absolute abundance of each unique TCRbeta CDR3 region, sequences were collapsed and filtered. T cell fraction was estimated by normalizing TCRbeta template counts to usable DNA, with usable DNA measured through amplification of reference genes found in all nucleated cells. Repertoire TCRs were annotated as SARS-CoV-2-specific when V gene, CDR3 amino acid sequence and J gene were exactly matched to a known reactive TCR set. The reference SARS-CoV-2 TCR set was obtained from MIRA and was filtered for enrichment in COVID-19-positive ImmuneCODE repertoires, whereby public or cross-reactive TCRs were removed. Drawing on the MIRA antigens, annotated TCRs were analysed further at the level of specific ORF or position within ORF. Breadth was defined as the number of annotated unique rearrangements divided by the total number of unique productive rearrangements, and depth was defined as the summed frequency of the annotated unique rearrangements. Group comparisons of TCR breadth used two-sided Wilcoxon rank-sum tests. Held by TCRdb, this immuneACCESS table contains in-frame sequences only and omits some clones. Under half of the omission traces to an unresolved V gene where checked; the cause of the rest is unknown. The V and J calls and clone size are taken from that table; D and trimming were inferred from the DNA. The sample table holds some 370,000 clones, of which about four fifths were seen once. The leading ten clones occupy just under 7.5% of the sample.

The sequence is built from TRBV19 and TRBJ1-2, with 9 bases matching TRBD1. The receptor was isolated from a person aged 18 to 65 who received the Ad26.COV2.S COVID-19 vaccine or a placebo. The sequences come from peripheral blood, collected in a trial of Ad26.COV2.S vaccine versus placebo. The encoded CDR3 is CASWGQGHGYTF. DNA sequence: TGTGCCAGCTGGGGACAGGGCCATGGCTACACCTTC.